This TCR beta chain appears in the sequencing data of a study of shared clonotypes between healthy human individuals. Overall study context: Used for every donor were three CD4 naive, three CD4 memory, two CD8 naive and one CD8 memory plate.

The test was conducted at deep level. The method was immunoSEQ multiplex PCR; TCRdb's version includes in-frame clones alone and lacks a portion of them. The sample lists around 600,000 clones; about 95% were seen once. CD45RO-negative, CCR7-selected cells formed the naive CD8 fraction, which excluded terminally differentiated effector memory CD45RA+ cells. Germline CDR1 reads SGDLS; CDR2 reads YYNGEE. Unmatched junction bases numbered 3, after V lost 4 bases and J lost 0 bases. The CDR3 runs to 15 residues. The sequencing sample was made of naive CD8+ T cells sorted from blood. This sequence joins TRBV9 and TRBJ2-1; 8 nucleotides match TRBD2. The clonotype originates from a woman in her 30s in good health. CDR3 in DNA: TGTGCCAGCAGCAGTAGCGGGATCTCCTACAATGAGCAGTTCTTC. Translated, it gives CASSSSGISYNEQFF.